This T cell receptor beta chain was profiled in a study of T cells in Graves' hyperthyroidism and ophthalmopathy. Broader study findings: Peripheral blood also featured most of the thyroid clonotypes expanded above 0.001.

CDR1 and CDR2 from the germline V gene are SSHAT and FNYEAQ (reference sequence). The CDR3 contains 14 residues. Active moderate-to-severe ophthalmopathy, Clinical Activity Score at least 3, NOSPECS at least 4, under 3 months' duration. Cells are PBMCs isolated from about 10 ml of fresh blood. Authors of the study amplified TCR beta CDR3 regions from RNA transcripts. First-round RT-PCR targeting the TCR CDR3 was performed with the HTBI primer set. Using its own MiXCR run on the multiplex PCR reads, TCRdb lists one record per CDR3 protein. The data contain 640,000 or so distinct CDR3 sequences, roughly 15% of them singletons. This clonotype was observed many times. No antigen is known for it. A read error may account for a junction end that differs from germline.

The receptor was isolated from a woman between 40 and 55 years old with Graves' ophthalmopathy. The chain is built from TRBV7-7 and TRBJ2-2, with 8 bases aligning to TRBD1. Specimen: blood. In DNA, the CDR3 is TGTGCTAGCAGCTCGGGACAGGCGAGCGGGGAGCTGTTTTTT. Translation: CASSSGQASGELFF.